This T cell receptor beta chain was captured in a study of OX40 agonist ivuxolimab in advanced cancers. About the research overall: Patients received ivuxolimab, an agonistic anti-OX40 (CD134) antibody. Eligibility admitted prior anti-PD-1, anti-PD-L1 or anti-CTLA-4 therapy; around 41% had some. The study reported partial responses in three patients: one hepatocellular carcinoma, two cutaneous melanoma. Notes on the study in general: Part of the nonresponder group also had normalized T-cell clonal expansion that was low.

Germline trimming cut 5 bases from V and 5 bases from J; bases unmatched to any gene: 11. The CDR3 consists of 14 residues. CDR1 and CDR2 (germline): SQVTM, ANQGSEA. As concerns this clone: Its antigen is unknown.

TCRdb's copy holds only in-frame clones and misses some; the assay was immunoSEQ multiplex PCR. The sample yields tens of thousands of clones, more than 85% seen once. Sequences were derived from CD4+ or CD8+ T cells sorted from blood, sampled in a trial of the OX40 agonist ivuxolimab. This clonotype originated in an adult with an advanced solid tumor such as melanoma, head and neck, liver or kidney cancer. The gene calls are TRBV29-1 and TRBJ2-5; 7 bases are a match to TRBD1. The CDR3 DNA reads TGCAGCGTTCACACACAGGGGTGGGTTGAGACCCAGTACTTC. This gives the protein CSVHTQGWVETQYF.